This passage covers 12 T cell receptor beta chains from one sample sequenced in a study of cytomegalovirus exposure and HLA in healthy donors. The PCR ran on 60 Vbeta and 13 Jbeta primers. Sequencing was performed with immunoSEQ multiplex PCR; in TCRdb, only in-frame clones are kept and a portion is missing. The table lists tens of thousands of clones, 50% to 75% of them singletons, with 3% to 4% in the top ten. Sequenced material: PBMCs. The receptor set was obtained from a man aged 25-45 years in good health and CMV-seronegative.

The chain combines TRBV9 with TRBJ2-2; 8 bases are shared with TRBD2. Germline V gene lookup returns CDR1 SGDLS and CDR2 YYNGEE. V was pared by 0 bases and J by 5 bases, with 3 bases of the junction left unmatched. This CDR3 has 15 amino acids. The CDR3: CASSVVSGITGELFF. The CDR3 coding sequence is TGTGCCAGCAGCGTAGTTAGCGGGATAACCGGGGAGCTGTTTTTT. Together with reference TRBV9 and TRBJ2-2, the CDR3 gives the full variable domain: DSGVTQTPKHLITATGQRVTLRCSPRSGDLSVYWYQQSLDQGLQFLIQYYNGEERAKGNILERFSAQQFPDLHSELNLSSLELGDSALYFCASSVVSGITGELFFGEGSRLTVL.

CDR3 loop: CASSFSGDSYGYTF. The CDR3 DNA sequence: TGCGCCAGCAGCTTTTCAGGGGACAGCTATGGCTACACCTTC. This sequence joins TRBV5-1 and TRBJ1-2; 7 bases map to TRBD1. CDR1 and CDR2 (germline): SGHRS, YFSETQ. CDR3 length: 14 residues. Trimming took 2 bases from V and 4 from J; bases not matched to a gene: 5.

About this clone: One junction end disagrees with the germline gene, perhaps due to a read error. DNA of the CDR3: TGTTCCAGCAGCTTAGGAGACACCGGGGAGCTGTTTTTT. This encodes CSSSLGDTGELFF. The chain carries TRBV7-9 and TRBJ2-2; D is unresolved. Germline-derived CDR1 and CDR2 are SEHNR and FQNEAQ (reference sequence). The CDR3 is 13 amino acids.

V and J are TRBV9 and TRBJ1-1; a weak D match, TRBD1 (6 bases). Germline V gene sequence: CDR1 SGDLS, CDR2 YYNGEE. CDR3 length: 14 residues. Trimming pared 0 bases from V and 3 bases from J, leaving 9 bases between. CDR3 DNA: TGTGCCAGCAGCGTAGACAGGGTGGACACTGAAGCTTTCTTT. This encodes CASSVDRVDTEAFF.

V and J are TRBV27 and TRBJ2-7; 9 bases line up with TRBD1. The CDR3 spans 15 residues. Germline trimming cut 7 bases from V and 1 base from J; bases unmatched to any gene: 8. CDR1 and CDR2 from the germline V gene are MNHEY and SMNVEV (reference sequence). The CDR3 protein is CASTIKGTGSYEQYF. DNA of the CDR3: TGTGCCAGCACTATAAAGGGGACAGGGTCCTACGAGCAGTACTTC.

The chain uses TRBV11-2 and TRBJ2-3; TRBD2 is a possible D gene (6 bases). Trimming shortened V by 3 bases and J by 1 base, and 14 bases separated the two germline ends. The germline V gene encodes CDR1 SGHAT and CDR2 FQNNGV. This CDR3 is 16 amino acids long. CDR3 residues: CASSFAGASGTDTQYF. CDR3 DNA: TGTGCCAGCAGCTTCGCCGGGGCTAGCGGCACAGATACGCAGTATTTT.

The CDR3 bases are TGTGCCAGCAGTTACTCGTGGCTAGGTTCCTACGAGCAGTACTTC. Residues: CASSYSWLGSYEQYF. V usage is TRBV6-5 and J usage is TRBJ2-7; no definite D call. Trimming removed 0 bases from V and 1 base from J, with 10 bases in between. In germline, CDR1 is MNHEY, CDR2 SVGAGI. CDR3 size: 15 residues.

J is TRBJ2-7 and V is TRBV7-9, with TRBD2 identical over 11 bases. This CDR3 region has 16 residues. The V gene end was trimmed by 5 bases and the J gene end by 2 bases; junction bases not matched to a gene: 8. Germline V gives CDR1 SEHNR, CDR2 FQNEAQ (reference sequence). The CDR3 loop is CASSSDSGRAAYEQYF. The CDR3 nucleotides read TGTGCCAGCAGCAGTGATAGCGGGAGGGCCGCCTACGAGCAGTACTTC.

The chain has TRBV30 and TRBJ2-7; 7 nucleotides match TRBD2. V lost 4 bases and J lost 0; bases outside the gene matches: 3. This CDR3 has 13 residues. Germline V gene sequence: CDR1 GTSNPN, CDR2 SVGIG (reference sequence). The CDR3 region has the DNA TGTGCCTGGAAGTCTAGCGGCTCCTACGAGCAGTACTTC. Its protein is CAWKSSGSYEQYF.

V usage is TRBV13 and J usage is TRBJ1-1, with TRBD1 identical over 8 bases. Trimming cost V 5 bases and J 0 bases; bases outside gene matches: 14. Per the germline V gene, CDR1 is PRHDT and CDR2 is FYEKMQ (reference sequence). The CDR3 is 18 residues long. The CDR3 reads CASSIYRGARKMNTEAFF. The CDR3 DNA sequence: TGTGCCAGCAGCATATACAGGGGGGCGAGGAAAATGAACACTGAAGCTTTCTTT.

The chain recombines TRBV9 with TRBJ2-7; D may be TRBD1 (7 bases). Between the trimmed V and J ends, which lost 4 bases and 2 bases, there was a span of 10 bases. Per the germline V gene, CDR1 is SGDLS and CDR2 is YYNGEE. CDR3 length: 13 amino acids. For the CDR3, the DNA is TGTGCCAGCAGCCGCGGGACAGCCTACGAGCAGTACTTC. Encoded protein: CASSRGTAYEQYF.

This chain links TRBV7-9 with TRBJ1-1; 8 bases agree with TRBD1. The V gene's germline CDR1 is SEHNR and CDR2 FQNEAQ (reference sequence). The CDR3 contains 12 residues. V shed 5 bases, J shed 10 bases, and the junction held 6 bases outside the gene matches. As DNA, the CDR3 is TGTGCCAGCAGCCCAGGGACAGGCCGAGCTTTCTTT. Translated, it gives CASSPGTGRAFF.